This TCR beta chain emerged from a study of CD8 T cells in ankylosing spondylitis. Trimming left V 9 bases short and J 4 bases short, with 15 bases between. The CDR3 is 14 amino acids. The germline CDR1 and CDR2 sequences are MNHNS and SASEGT. 5'-RACE, quantitative and with molecular barcodes, yielded the TCR beta libraries. TCRdb reprocessed the 5' RACE reads with MiXCR, giving one entry per CDR3 protein. This table has roughly 180,000 distinct CDR3 sequences, 9.5% to 13% appearing once. Broader study findings: In peripheral blood, disease-linked CD8+ clones occurred at relatively low frequencies. It was reported that disease-linked clones were significantly enriched in matched ankylosing spondylitis synovial fluid.

This clonotype was observed many times. Its antigen is unidentified. This clonotype originated in a male donor with ankylosing spondylitis or in good health (not recorded which). Sequencing was done on a sample of blood, either unsorted or a sorted T cell fraction (not recorded which). The rearrangement uses TRBV6-1 and TRBJ2-2; weak D call: TRBD2 (7 bases). The CDR3 loop is CASNGGPSTGELFF. CDR3 coding DNA: TGTGCCAGTAACGGGGGGCCGTCCACCGGGGAGCTGTTTTTT.